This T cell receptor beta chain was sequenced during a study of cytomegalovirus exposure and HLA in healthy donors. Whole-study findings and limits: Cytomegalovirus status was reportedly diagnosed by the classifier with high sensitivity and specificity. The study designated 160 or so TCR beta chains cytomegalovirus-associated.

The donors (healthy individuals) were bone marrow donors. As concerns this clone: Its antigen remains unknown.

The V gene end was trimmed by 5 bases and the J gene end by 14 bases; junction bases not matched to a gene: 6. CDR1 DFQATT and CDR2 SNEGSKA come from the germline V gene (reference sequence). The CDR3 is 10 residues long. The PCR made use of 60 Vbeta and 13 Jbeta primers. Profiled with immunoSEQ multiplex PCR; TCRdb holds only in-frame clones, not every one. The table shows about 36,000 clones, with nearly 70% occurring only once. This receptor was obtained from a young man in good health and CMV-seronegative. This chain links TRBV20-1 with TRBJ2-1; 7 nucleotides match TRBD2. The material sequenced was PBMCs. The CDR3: CSAWDYREFF. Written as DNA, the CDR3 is TGCAGTGCTTGGGACTACCGGGAGTTCTTC.